Shown below are 7 T cell receptor beta chains from a single sample sequenced in a study of T cell changes during pregnancy in multiple sclerosis. This table comes from immunoSEQ multiplex PCR, and its TCRdb copy is limited to in-frame clones, with some not included. The sample lists approximately 34,000 clones; 85% to 90% were seen once. The sequenced sample was CD8+ T cells from peripheral blood mononuclear cells, obtained after pregnancy. These receptor sequences come from a female donor with multiple sclerosis, enrolled in a pregnancy study.

This clone occurred a few times. V gene TRBV10-3 combines with J gene TRBJ2-2; TRBD1 matches at 7 bases. There are 17 residues in the CDR3. Germline V gene lookup returns CDR1 ENHRY and CDR2 SYGVKD. Trimming cost V 0 bases and J 0 bases; bases outside gene matches: 4. The CDR3 DNA follows: TGTGCCATCAGTGAGTCAGGGGGCAGCGCGAACACCGGGGAGCTGTTTTTT. It translates to CAISESGGSANTGELFF.

This clone was seen a handful of times. The chain joins TRBV27 to TRBJ1-6; 9 bases map to TRBD1. Per germline, CDR1 MNHEY and CDR2 SMNVEV (reference sequence). The V segment lost 5 bases and the J segment 7 bases; nucleotides outside the gene matches: 3. The CDR3 has 14 amino acids. CDR3 in amino acids: CASSPTGGNSPLHF. The CDR3 region has the DNA TGTGCCAGCAGTCCGACAGGGGGGAATTCACCCCTCCACTTT.

V is TRBV9 and J is TRBJ2-7, with a possible D match to TRBD1 (5 bases). The V end lost 0 bases, the J end lost 2 bases, and 9 bases lay between the germline ends. The CDR3 loop spans 14 amino acids. In germline, CDR1 is SGDLS, CDR2 YYNGEE. CDR3 coding DNA: TGTGCCAGCAGCGTAGCCGACAGCCCCTACGAGCAGTACTTC. Translating it yields CASSVADSPYEQYF.

The gene calls are TRBV5-5 and TRBJ1-2; the match to TRBD1 covers 7 bases. There are 14 residues in the CDR3. The germline CDR1 and CDR2 sequences are SGHKS and YYEKEE (reference sequence). V lost 4 bases to trimming and J lost 6 bases; unmatched junction nucleotides: 9. The CDR3 nucleotides read TGTGCCAGCAGCCCGTGGACAGGTCAGGATGGCTACACCTTC. It codes for CASSPWTGQDGYTF. Combining the CDR3 with reference TRBV5-5 and TRBJ1-2 gives the whole variable domain DAGVTQSPTHLIKTRGQQVTLRCSPISGHKSVSWYQQVLGQGPQFIFQYYEKEERGRGNFPDRFSARQFPNYSSELNVNALLLGDSALYLCASSPWTGQDGYTFGSGTRLTVV.

The table lists this clone with a count of one. The chain uses TRBV19 and TRBJ1-5; 10 bases agree with TRBD1. The CDR3 is 16 residues long. The V and J ends lost 3 bases and 5 bases, in that order; junction bases with no gene match: 7. The V gene's germline CDR1 is LNHDA and CDR2 SQIVND (reference sequence). The CDR3 region has the DNA TGTGCCAGTAGTATCCCCGGGACAGGGGACGATCAGCCCCAGCATTTT. This encodes CASSIPGTGDDQPQHF.

V usage is TRBV7-3 and J usage is TRBJ2-3, with 9 bases aligning to TRBD2. V gave up 5 bases and J gave up 2 bases; unmatched junction bases: 5. Germline CDR1 SGHTA, CDR2 FQGTGA. This CDR3 contains 15 residues. CDR3 nucleotides: TGTGCCAGCAGCCGAAGCGGGGGGCCCACAGATACGCAGTATTTT. It yields the protein CASSRSGGPTDTQYF.

In its sample, this clone was seen once. This chain links TRBV4-3 with TRBJ2-5; D may be TRBD1 (5 bases). The J call could be wrong; TRBJ2-7 is a better fit for the DNA end. CDR3 length: 15 residues. Germline loops: CDR1 LGHNA, CDR2 YSLEER. The CDR3 protein is CASSQDRDSSYEQYF. The DNA for the CDR3 is TGCGCCAGCAGCCAAGATCGTGACAGCTCCTACGAGCAGTACTTC.